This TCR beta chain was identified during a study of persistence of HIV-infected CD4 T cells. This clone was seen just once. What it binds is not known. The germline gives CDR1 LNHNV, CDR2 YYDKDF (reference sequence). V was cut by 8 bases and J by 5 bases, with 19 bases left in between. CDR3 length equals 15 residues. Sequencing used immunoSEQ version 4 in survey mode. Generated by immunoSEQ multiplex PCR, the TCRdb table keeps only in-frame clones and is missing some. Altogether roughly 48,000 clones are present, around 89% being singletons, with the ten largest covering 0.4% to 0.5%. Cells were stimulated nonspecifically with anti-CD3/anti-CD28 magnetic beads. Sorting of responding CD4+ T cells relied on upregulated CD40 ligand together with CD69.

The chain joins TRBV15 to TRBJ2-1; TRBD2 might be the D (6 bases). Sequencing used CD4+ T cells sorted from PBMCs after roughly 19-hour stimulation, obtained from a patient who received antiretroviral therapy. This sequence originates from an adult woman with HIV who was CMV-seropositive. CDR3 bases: TGTGCCACCGGACCGGGACTTAGTTTCCACAATGAGCAGTTCTTC. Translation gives CATGPGLSFHNEQFF.